The sequence of this T cell receptor (beta chain) was determined in a study of naive and memory T cell subsets. Study-level findings and limits: From naive to CM, EM and EMRA, diversity decreased and Gini increased.

CD4+ T cell IFNgamma after overnight CMV lysate exposure gave donor CMV status. Cells stained for CD3, CD4, CD8, CD45RA and CD27 were sorted into four subsets. Both TRBC1 and TRBC2 were covered by a beta constant-region primer of two equimolar oligonucleotides. The ligated cDNA underwent four PCR rounds using SP2 and nested alpha and beta constant-region primers. An oligonucleotide with the SP2 primer and a 12-nucleotide UMI was ligated to the cDNA 3' end. One entry per CDR3 protein, called by TCRdb with MiXCR from the UMI-ligation and nested PCR reads. This sample has 85,000 or so distinct CDR3 sequences, with over 8.5% found just once. Note on this clonotype: The antigen is not known.

Per germline, CDR1 MNHEY and CDR2 SVGEGT. The ends were cut back, 4 bases at V and 6 bases at J, with 13 bases in the middle. The CDR3 runs 13 residues. The sequenced material came from naive CD8+ T cells from blood. The chain carries TRBV6-2 or TRBV6-3 and TRBJ2-7; D gene ambiguous. This receptor was taken from a human donor in good health. The CDR3 DNA sequence: TGTGCCAGCAGTTGGGCTCACTCCACCGAGCAGTACTTC. It codes for CASSWAHSTEQYF.